This T cell receptor (beta chain) was sequenced during a study of CDR3 diversity in severe acne. There are 11 residues in the CDR3. CDR1 is DFQATT and CDR2 is SNEGSKA in the germline V gene (reference sequence). The V end was cut by 6 bases, the J end by 6 bases, with 11 bases between. TCRdb re-called the PCR reads through MiXCR, storing one row per CDR3 protein. This sample yields roughly 100,000 distinct CDR3 sequences, of which more than 45% are seen a single time; about an eighth belongs to the top ten. In this sample, this clonotype turned up many times. The chain combines TRBV20-1 with TRBJ1-2; TRBD1 might be the D (6 bases). The TCR comes from a male donor with acne. Sequences were obtained from blood. CDR3 bases: TGCAGTGCAAAGACAGGTGATGGCTACACCTTC. Translated, it gives CSAKTGDGYTF.